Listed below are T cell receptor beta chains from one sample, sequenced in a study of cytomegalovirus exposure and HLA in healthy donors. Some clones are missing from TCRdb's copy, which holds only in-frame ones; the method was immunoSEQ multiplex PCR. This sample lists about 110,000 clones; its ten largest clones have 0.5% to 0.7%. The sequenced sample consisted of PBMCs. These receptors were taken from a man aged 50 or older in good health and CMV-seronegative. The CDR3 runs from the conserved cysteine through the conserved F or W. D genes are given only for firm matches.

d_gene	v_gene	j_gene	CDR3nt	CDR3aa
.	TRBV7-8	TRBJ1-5	TGTGCCAGCAGCTCGTTACGGGACAAGGATCAGCCCCAGCATTTT	CASSSLRDKDQPQHF
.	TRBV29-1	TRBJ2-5	TGCAGCGTTGACCCCGAAGAGACCCAGTACTTC	CSVDPEETQYF
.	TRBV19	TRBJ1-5	TGTGCCAGTAGTAGGGGGCAAGGGGGAACGTATAGCAATCAGCCCCAGCATTTT	CASSRGQGGTYSNQPQHF
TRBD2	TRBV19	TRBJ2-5	TGTGCCAGTAGTATCGGACTAGCGGGACCCCAAGAGACCCAGTACTTC	CASSIGLAGPQETQYF
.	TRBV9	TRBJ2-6	TGTGCCAGCAGCGTAGCTCCACTGGACGTCCTGACTTTC	CASSVAPLDVLTF
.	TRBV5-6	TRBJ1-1	TGTGCCAGCAGCTTGGGCAGTCGCATGAACACTGAAGCTTTCTTT	CASSLGSRMNTEAFF
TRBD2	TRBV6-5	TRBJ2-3	TGTGCCAGCAGAAATAGCGGGGCTAGCACAGATACGCAGTATTTT	CASRNSGASTDTQYF
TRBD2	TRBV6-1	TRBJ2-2	TGTGCCAGCAGTCGACTAGCGACGAACACCGGGGAGCTGTTTTTT	CASSRLATNTGELFF
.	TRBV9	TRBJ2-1	TGTGCCAGCAGCGTAGGAGGGCTCTCCTACAATGAGCAGTTCTTC	CASSVGGLSYNEQFF
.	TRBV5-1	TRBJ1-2	TGCGCCAGCAGCTTGGGAGCGGGTTCCGGGGTAAGGTTTGACTATGGCTACACCTTC	CASSLGAGSGVRFDYGYTF
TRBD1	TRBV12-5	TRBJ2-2	TGTGCTAGTGGTACCTGGACAGGGGCCACCGGGGAGCTGTTTTTT	CASGTWTGATGELFF
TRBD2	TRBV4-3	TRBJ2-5	TGCGCCAGCAGCCACGGGACTAGCGACCAAGAGACCCAGTACTTC	CASSHGTSDQETQYF
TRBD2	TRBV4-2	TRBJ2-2	TGTGCCAGCAGCCCACATCCGGGTAAAAGCGGGAGAGTCACCGGGGAGCTGTTTTTT	CASSPHPGKSGRVTGELFF
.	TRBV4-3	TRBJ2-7	TGCGCCAGCAGCCAGTACCCGGGCGAGCAGTACTTC	CASSQYPGEQYF
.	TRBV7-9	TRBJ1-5	TGTGCCAGCAGCTTAGGAGGACAGCCCCAGCATTTT	CASSLGGQPQHF
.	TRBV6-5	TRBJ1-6	TGTGCCAGCAGTTACTATGGGGCTTTGAATTCACCCCTCCACTTT	CASSYYGALNSPLHF
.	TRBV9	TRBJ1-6	TGTGCCAGCAGCGTATCAGGGAATTCACCCCTCCACTTT	CASSVSGNSPLHF
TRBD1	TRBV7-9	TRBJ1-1	TGTGCCAGCAGCCATGGACAGGGCACTGAAGCTTTCTTT	CASSHGQGTEAFF
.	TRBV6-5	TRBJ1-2	TGTGCCAGCAGTTACCGGGACACGATGTATGGCTACACCTTC	CASSYRDTMYGYTF
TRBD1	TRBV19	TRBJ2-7	TGTGCCAGTAGTGTGCAGGGGGCGCGGGAGCAGTACTTC	CASSVQGAREQYF
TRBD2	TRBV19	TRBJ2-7	TGTGCCAGTAGTCGCCGCGGGGGTAGGGGCTACGAGCAGTACTTC	CASSRRGGRGYEQYF
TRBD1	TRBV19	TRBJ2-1	TGTGCCAGTAGAAGAAACAGGGGAACCTACAATGAGCAGTTCTTC	CASRRNRGTYNEQFF
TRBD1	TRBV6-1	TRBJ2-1	TGTGCCAGCCGCGACAGGGGCCGAGGTTATGAGCAGTTCTTC	CASRDRGRGYEQFF
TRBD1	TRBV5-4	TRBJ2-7	TGTGCCAGCAGCTCCGGGACAGGGGCCCTAGTTGGCGAGCAGTACTTC	CASSSGTGALVGEQYF
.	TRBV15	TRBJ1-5	TGTGCCACCAGCAGAGTGGGCATTCGGCAGCCCCAGCATTTT	CATSRVGIRQPQHF
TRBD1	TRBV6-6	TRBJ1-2	TGTGCCAGCAGTCCATCCCCGACAGGGAGCTATGGCTACACCTTC	CASSPSPTGSYGYTF
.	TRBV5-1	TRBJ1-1	TGCGCCAGCAGCTTGGGGGAAGGGGCGAAAACTGAAGCTTTCTTT	CASSLGEGAKTEAFF
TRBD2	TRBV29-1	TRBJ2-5	TGCAGCGTTGATCCGGGACTAGCGGGCCAAGAGACCCAGTACTTC	CSVDPGLAGQETQYF
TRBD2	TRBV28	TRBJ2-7	TGTGCCAGCAGATCCGGGACTAGCGAAGCCTACGAGCAGTACTTC	CASRSGTSEAYEQYF